This T cell receptor (beta chain) was identified during a study of CD8+ T cells in alopecia areata. Study outcomes and limitations: Clonality exceeded that of normal scalp in lesional scalp, most notably in alopecia totalis/universalis.

On this clone itself: What it binds is unknown.

Extracted RNA was reverse transcribed, and the resulting cDNA served as sequencing template. TCRdb's table, derived via immunoSEQ multiplex PCR, lists solely in-frame clones and lacks some. The sample holds more than 110,000 clones; about 60% are singletons and the top ten take approximately 6.5%. CD4+ and CD8+ T cells were sorted from PBMCs stained for CD3, CD4 and CD8. The CDR3 runs 15 residues. The germline V gene has CDR1 SEHNR and CDR2 FQNEAQ (reference sequence). The germline V and J ends were trimmed by 2 bases and 1 base, with 11 bases remaining between them. The receptor comes from a human donor with alopecia areata. V usage is TRBV7-9 and J usage is TRBJ2-5; D is unclear. Material: CD4+ T cells sorted from blood, obtained at week 0. CDR3 amino acids: CASSLYGQLQETQYF. The CDR3 DNA reads as TGTGCCAGCAGCTTATACGGGCAACTCCAAGAGACCCAGTACTTC.